The sequence of this T cell receptor (beta chain) was determined in a study of response to subunit inactivated influenza vaccine (dated by TCRdb to the late 2010s). Background for the entire study: The study used deep quantitative T cell receptor repertoire profiling to track responses to a trivalent subunit inactivated influenza vaccine. Study-wide conclusions, independent of this receptor: The authors proposed that each seasonal influenza vaccination may bring in only a limited number of new T cells.

This clonotype was detected only a few times. Its antigen target is currently unknown. Within one base of it there is no much larger clone, and no base qualities were kept. The CDR3 starts with the cysteine, ends with the phenylalanine, and has 11 residues. Only the CDR3 DNA is retained, 33 bases long and in frame from the first base. V and J lose 3 bases and 16 bases, and a span of 13 bases separates them. The receptor library was made with RT-PCR. The data were produced on an Illumina HiSeq 2500. TCRdb applied fastp at Q25 and MiXCR to the public reads, then kept only in-frame beta chains. Each entry is one CDR3 protein sequence, shown with its most common DNA and genes. Present in this sample are approximately 500,000 distinct CDR3 sequences, 12% to 15% of which were seen just once. Approximately 12% of the sample rests with the top ten.

This sequence was found in a man aged 50 to 59 who received an inactivated influenza vaccine. Donor details come from another sample of the same person, matched by shared clones. The specimen was PBMCs from blood, collected roughly 12 days after vaccination. Recombination connected TRBV12-3 or TRBV12-4 to TRBJ1-3, with the D segment identity uncertain. The CDR3 reads as follows: CASSFLSATYF. The sequenced DNA: TGTGCCAGCAGTTTTTTATCGGCCACGTATTTT.